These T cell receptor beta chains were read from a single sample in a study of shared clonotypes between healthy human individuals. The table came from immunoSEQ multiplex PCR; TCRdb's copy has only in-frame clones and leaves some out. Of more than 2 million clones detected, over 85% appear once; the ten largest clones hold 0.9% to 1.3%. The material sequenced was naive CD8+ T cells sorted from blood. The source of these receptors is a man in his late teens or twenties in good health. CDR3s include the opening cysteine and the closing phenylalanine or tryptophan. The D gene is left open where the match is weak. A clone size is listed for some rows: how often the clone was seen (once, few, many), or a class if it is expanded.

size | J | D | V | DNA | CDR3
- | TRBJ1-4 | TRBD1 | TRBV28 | TGTGCCAGCAGTGGTCAGGGGGATAATGAAAAACTGTTTTTT | CASSGQGDNEKLFF
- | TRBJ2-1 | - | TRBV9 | TGTGCCAGCAGCGTCGAGGGGGGAGGTTTATACAATGAGCAGTTCTTC | CASSVEGGGLYNEQFF
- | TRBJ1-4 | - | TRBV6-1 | TGTGCCAGCAGTGAAGGCTGGACAGTTCTTAATGAAAAACTGTTTTTT | CASSEGWTVLNEKLFF
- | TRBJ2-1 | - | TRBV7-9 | TGTGCCAGCAGCAAGGGCTCCTCCTACAATGAGCAGTTCTTC | CASSKGSSYNEQFF
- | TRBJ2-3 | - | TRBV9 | TGTGCCAGCAGCCCTGGCACAGATACGCAGTATTTT | CASSPGTDTQYF
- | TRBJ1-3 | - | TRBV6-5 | TGTGCCAGCAGTTACTCGGATCAAAACACCATATATTTT | CASSYSDQNTIYF
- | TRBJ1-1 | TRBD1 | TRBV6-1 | TGTGCCAGCAGTGAATGGGACAGGAACACTGAAGCTTTCTTT | CASSEWDRNTEAFF
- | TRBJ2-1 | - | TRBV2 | TGTGCCAGCAGTGAAATATCAGGGGGGGTCTACAAAAATGAGCAGTTCTTC | CASSEISGGVYKNEQFF
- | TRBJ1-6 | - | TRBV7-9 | TGTGCCAGCAGCTCCCGGGACGCCAGTAATTCACCCCTCCACTTT | CASSSRDASNSPLHF
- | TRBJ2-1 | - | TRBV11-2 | TGTGCCAGCAGCTTAGTGGTGGACGATGAGCAGTTCTTC | CASSLVVDDEQFF
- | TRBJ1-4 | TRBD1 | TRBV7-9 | TGTGCCAGCAGCTTAGGGGACAGGGGGAATGAAAAACTGTTTTTT | CASSLGDRGNEKLFF
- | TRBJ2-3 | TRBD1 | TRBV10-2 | TGCGCCAGCAGCCCAGGGGGCACGGATACGCAGTATTTT | CASSPGGTDTQYF
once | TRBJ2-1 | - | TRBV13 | TGTGCCAGCAGCTCTTCGGAGCAGCGTAGCTCCTACAATGAGCAGTTCTTC | CASSSSEQRSSYNEQFF
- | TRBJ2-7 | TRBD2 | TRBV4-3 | TGCGCCAGCAGCCAAGGAACTAGCGGGACCTACGAGCAGTACTTC | CASSQGTSGTYEQYF
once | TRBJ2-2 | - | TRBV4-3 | TGCGCCAGCAGCCAAGAGGACAGGAACACCGGGGAGCTGTTTTTT | CASSQEDRNTGELFF
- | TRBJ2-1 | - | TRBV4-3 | TGCGCCAGCAGCCACGTAGGGTTGATTGAGCAGTTCTTC | CASSHVGLIEQFF
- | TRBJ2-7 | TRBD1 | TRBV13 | TGTGCCAGCAGCGAATCCATCGGACAGGGTAGCTACGAGCAGTACTTC | CASSESIGQGSYEQYF
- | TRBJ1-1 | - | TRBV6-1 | TGTGCCAGCAGTGATTGGGTTCTTGGCACTGAAGCTTTCTTT | CASSDWVLGTEAFF
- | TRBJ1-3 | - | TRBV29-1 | TGCAGCGTTGGTGGGTTTGGAAACACCATATATTTT | CSVGGFGNTIYF
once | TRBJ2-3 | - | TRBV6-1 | TGTGCCAGCAGTGAGACCTGGGGCACAGATACGCAGTATTTT | CASSETWGTDTQYF
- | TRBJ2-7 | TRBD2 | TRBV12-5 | TGTGCTAGTGGTTCCGGGGAGGGGAGCTCCTACGAGCAGTACTTC | CASGSGEGSSYEQYF
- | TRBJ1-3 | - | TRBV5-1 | TGCGCCAGCAGCGCGTACCCAGGCTCTGGAAACACCATATATTTT | CASSAYPGSGNTIYF
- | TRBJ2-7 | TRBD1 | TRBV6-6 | TGTGCCAGCAGTTACGAAGTCTGGACAGGGGGAAACGAGCAGTACTTC | CASSYEVWTGGNEQYF
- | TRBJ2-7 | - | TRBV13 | TGTGCCAGCAGCCTCGAATTGGACAAGTACGAGCAGTACTTC | CASSLELDKYEQYF
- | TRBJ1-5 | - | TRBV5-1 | TGCGCCAGCAGCTTGACTCCGTACCAGCCCCAGCATTTT | CASSLTPYQPQHF
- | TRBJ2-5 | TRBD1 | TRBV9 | TGTGCCAGCAGCGAAGGGACAGGTCCGGGGGAGACCCAGTACTTC | CASSEGTGPGETQYF
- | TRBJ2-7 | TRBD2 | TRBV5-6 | TGTGCCAGCAGGCCCCACTGGACTAGCGGACTCCTGGACGAGCAGTACTTC | CASRPHWTSGLLDEQYF
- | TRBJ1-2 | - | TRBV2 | TGTGCCAGCAGGGGGGGTAGTACGGGGCTCTATGGCTACACCTTC | CASRGGSTGLYGYTF
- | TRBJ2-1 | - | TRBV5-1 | TGCGCCAGCAGCTTGGCAATGGGTGGCGATGAGCAGTTCTTC | CASSLAMGGDEQFF
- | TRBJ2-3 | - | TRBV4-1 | TGCGCCAGCAGCCAAGTCGTAGGGAGCACAGATACGCAGTATTTT | CASSQVVGSTDTQYF
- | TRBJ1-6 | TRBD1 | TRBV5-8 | TGTGCCAGCAGCTTGGGCACAGGGGGTTCACCCCTCCACTTT | CASSLGTGGSPLHF
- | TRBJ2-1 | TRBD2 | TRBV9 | TGTGCCAGCAGCGTTAGCGGGGTACACAATGAGCAGTTCTTC | CASSVSGVHNEQFF
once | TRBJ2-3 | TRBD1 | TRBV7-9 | TGTGCCAGCAGCCCCCCGACAGGGTGGGACACAGATACGCAGTATTTT | CASSPPTGWDTDTQYF
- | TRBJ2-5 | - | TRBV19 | TGTGCCAGTAGTATCATCGGGGGACGAGAGACCCAGTACTTC | CASSIIGGRETQYF
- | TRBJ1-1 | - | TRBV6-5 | TGTGCCAGCAGTTACTTGGGGGAACACACTGAAGCTTTCTTT | CASSYLGEHTEAFF
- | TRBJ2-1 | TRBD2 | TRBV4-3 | TGCGCCAGCAGCCCTGTCCTAGCGGACTCCTACAATGAGCAGTTCTTC | CASSPVLADSYNEQFF
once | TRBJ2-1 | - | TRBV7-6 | TGTGCCAGCAGCCCCCTGTGGGACACCGACTACAATGAGCAGTTCTTC | CASSPLWDTDYNEQFF
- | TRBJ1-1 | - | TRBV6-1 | TGTGCCAGCAGTGCCCGGACTTGGGGGGAGAACACTGAAGCTTTCTTT | CASSARTWGENTEAFF
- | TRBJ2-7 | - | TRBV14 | TGTGCCAGCAGCGATTTGCACTACGAGCAGTACTTC | CASSDLHYEQYF
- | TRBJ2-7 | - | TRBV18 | TGTGCCAGCTCCCCCGGTTCCTACGAGCAGTACTTC | CASSPGSYEQYF
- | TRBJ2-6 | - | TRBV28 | TGTGCCAGCAGTTTATCTGGGGGTGGGTCTGGGGCCAACGTCCTGACTTTC | CASSLSGGGSGANVLTF
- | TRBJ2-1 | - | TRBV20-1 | TGCAGTGCGAGGACAAACAATGAGCAGTTCTTC | CSARTNNEQFF
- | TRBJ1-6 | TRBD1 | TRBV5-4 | TGTGCCAGCAGCTTCGGACAGGGGTCTAATTCACCCCTCCACTTT | CASSFGQGSNSPLHF
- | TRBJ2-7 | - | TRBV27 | TGTGCCAGCTTAAGGTCGTTAGGGACTGATACCTACGAGCAGTACTTC | CASLRSLGTDTYEQYF
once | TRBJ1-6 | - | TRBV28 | TGTGCCAGCAGTTTAGAACTTTCGAATTCACCCCTCCACTTT | CASSLELSNSPLHF
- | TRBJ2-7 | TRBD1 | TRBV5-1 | TGCGCCAGCAGCTTGGTACAGGGGTTTTCCAACGAGCAGTACTTC | CASSLVQGFSNEQYF
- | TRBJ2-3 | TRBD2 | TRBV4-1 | TGCGCCAGCAGCTCCGGGACTAGCGGAACAGATACGCAGTATTTT | CASSSGTSGTDTQYF
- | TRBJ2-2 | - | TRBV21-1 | TGTGCCAGCAGCAAAGGGTCCGGGGACCCCACCGGGGAGCTGTTTTTT | CASSKGSGDPTGELFF
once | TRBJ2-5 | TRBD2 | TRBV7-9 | TGTGCCAGCAGCTTGGCGGGGGGTCAAGAGACCCAGTACTTC | CASSLAGGQETQYF
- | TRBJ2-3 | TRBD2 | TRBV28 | TGTGCCAGCAGCACCGCGGGGGCAGATACGCAGTATTTT | CASSTAGADTQYF
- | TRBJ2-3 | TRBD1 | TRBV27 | TGTGCCAGCAGTTTCACAGGGGCCCCTAGCACAGATACGCAGTATTTT | CASSFTGAPSTDTQYF